This is a list of T cell receptor beta chains from one sample in a study of blood T cells in healthy people across ages. TCRdb re-called the 5' RACE reads with MiXCR, one entry per CDR3 protein. This sample carries 550,000 to 600,000 distinct CDR3 sequences, 25% to 30% of them seen once, and the ten largest clones take about 18%. The sequenced material came from blood. Source of these receptors: an older woman in good health. CDR3s include the opening cysteine and the closing phenylalanine or tryptophan. D genes are given only for firm matches. Expanded clones are given a class, and other clones once, few, many or no size at all.

>.|few|TRBJ1-2|TRBV12-3/TRBV12-4
CASTHSDRGGDGYTF
TGTGCCAGCACCCACTCGGACCGCGGTGGGGATGGCTACACCTTC
>.|few|TRBJ2-2|TRBV11-2
CASSLFASTGELFF
TGTGCCAGCAGCTTGTTCGCCTCCACCGGGGAGCTGTTTTTT
>.|.|TRBJ2-1|TRBV5-1
CASSPPGSYEQFF
TGCGCCAGCAGCCCCCCGGGGAGCTACGAGCAGTTCTTC
>.|.|TRBJ2-7|TRBV6-5
CASSYYGVGGDGQYF
TGTGCCAGCAGTTACTATGGGGTTGGGGGTGATGGGCAGTACTTC
>.|few|TRBJ2-1|TRBV6-2/TRBV6-3
CASSGTGSPFNEQFF
TGTGCCAGCAGTGGTACAGGGTCCCCCTTCAATGAGCAGTTCTTC
>.|few|TRBJ1-6|TRBV6-6
CASSPRVDSPLHF
TGTGCCAGCAGTCCTCGGGTGGATTCACCCCTCCACTTT
>.|.|TRBJ1-4|TRBV6-1
CASTEGPVLNEKLFF
TGTGCCAGCACCGAAGGGCCGGTACTTAATGAAAAACTGTTTTTT
>TRBD1|many|TRBJ2-3|TRBV7-3
CASSTNTGVDTQYF
TGTGCCAGCAGCACTAACACAGGGGTGGATACGCAGTATTTT
>.|.|TRBJ1-2|TRBV4-2
CASSQDGAGVGYGHTF
TGTGCCAGCAGCCAAGATGGAGCTGGTGTTGGCTATGGCCACACCTTC
>.|few|TRBJ1-2|TRBV10-3
CAISASGSNYGYTF
TGTGCCATCAGTGCTTCGGGATCTAACTATGGCTACACCTTC
>TRBD2|.|TRBJ2-1|TRBV20-1
CSASGGVSSYNEQFF
TGCAGTGCTAGCGGGGGGGTGAGCTCCTACAATGAGCAGTTCTTC
>.|.|TRBJ1-3|TRBV30
CAWRTYSGNTIYF
TGTGCCTGGCGAACATACTCTGGAAACACCATATATTTT
>TRBD1|.|TRBJ2-2|TRBV7-3
CASSPPGQHTGELFF
TGTGCCAGCAGCCCCCCGGGACAGCACACCGGGGAGCTGTTTTTT
>TRBD1|many|TRBJ2-3|TRBV4-3
CASSQDLVGQGGADTQYF
TGCGCCAGCAGCCAAGATTTAGTTGGACAGGGCGGCGCAGATACGCAGTATTTT
>.|few|TRBJ2-6|TRBV12-3/TRBV12-4
CASSFIAAGANVLTF
TGTGCCAGCAGTTTTATCGCTGCTGGGGCCAACGTCCTGACTTTC
>TRBD1|few|TRBJ1-2|TRBV5-1
CASISGTGGNYGYTF
TGCGCCAGCATCTCCGGGACAGGGGGCAACTATGGCTACACCTTC
>.|.|TRBJ1-2|TRBV5-6
CASSFRQAGRNGYTF
TGTGCCAGCAGCTTCAGGCAGGCGGGGAGGAATGGCTACACCTTC
>TRBD1|few|TRBJ1-2|TRBV5-1
CASSLEQGADYGYTF
TGCGCCAGCAGCTTGGAACAGGGGGCGGACTATGGCTACACCTTC
>TRBD2|few|TRBJ2-7|TRBV27
CASSLKGLVSYEQYF
TGTGCCAGCAGTTTAAAGGGACTAGTCTCATACGAGCAGTACTTC
>TRBD1|many|TRBJ2-3|TRBV7-2
CASSSRDRDTDTQYF
TGTGCCAGCAGCTCCCGGGACAGAGACACAGATACGCAGTATTTT
>TRBD1|few|TRBJ1-1|TRBV11-3
CASSGRRDRILEAFF
TGTGCCAGCAGCGGGAGGAGGGACAGGATATTAGAAGCTTTCTTT
>.|.|TRBJ2-7|TRBV20-1
CSARFGALREQYF
TGCAGTGCTAGGTTCGGGGCGCTTCGCGAGCAGTACTTC
>.|.|TRBJ2-3|TRBV7-9
CASSLGRWSGDTQYF
TGTGCCAGCAGCTTAGGGCGGTGGAGTGGGGATACGCAGTATTTT
>TRBD2|.|TRBJ2-1|TRBV20-1
CSARDLGSGGSNEQFF
TGCAGTGCTAGAGATCTGGGTAGCGGGGGCTCCAATGAGCAGTTCTTC
>TRBD1|.|TRBJ1-1|TRBV3-1
CASSPRTGSLPLAFF
TGTGCCAGCAGCCCGAGGACAGGCTCTCTCCCGTTAGCTTTCTTT
>.|.|TRBJ1-6|TRBV28
CASSLLVSTNNSPLHF
TGTGCCAGCAGTTTATTGGTCAGTACTAACAATTCACCCCTCCACTTT
>TRBD2|few|TRBJ2-5|TRBV19
CASSISGASRETQYF
TGTGCCAGTAGTATAAGCGGGGCTAGCAGGGAGACCCAGTACTTC
>.|.|TRBJ2-5|TRBV7-2
CASSLGLSHEQFF
TGTGCCAGCAGCTTAGGGCTTTCGCATGAGCAGTTCTTT
>TRBD1|.|TRBJ2-7|TRBV19
CASRNRAGGGYEQYF
TGTGCCAGTAGGAATCGGGCAGGGGGCGGCTACGAGCAGTACTTC
>TRBD1|.|TRBJ1-2|TRBV5-1
CASSQGPRDSVPNIVGYTF
TGCGCCAGCAGCCAAGGCCCCCGGGACAGCGTACCGAACATCGTTGGCTACACCTTC
>.|.|TRBJ1-4|TRBV18
CASSPTSVNEKLFF
TGTGCCAGCTCACCGACTTCAGTTAATGAAAAACTGTTTTTT
>.|few|TRBJ1-1|TRBV7-9
CASSSPGTKNTEAFF
TGTGCCAGCAGCTCCCCTGGTACAAAGAACACTGAAGCTTTCTTT
>.|.|TRBJ2-1|TRBV5-1
CASSLEPAVYNEQFF
TGCGCCAGCAGCTTGGAACCCGCCGTTTACAATGAGCAGTTCTTC